This T cell receptor beta chain is from a study of radiotherapy plus CTLA-4 blockade in lung cancer. Notes on the study in general: Clones derived from tumor TCRs expanded in blood after radiotherapy plus ipilimumab.

The table came from immunoSEQ multiplex PCR; TCRdb's copy has only in-frame clones and leaves some out. The sample carries some 38,000 clones, around 79% recorded once. The CDR3 consists of 14 residues. Germline V lookup: CDR1 LGHNT, CDR2 FRNRAP. V was clipped by 6 bases and J by 4 bases; unmatched bases: 6. As to this clone: Its antigen is still unknown.

This chain uses TRBV12-5 with TRBJ1-3; 7 bases are a match to TRBD1. The sample here was peripheral blood, taken from a patient treated with radiotherapy plus ipilimumab. This sequence originates from a human donor with non-small cell lung cancer who had stable disease on radiotherapy plus ipilimumab. CDR3 nucleotide sequence: TGTGCTAGTGGGACCGACAGGGAAGGAAACACCATATATTTT. Its translation: CASGTDREGNTIYF.